Listed here are 19 T cell receptor delta chains from one sample, sequenced in a study of Vδ1+ human thymocytes. Regarding the study as a whole: Thymic TRG and TRD repertoires appeared highly polyclonal, with Gaussian CDR3 length distributions.

Their antigens are not known. Extracted RNA was reverse transcribed into cDNA. The CDR3 regions were amplified by multiplex PCR from V-gene primers to a constant-region primer. TCRdb re-called clones from the multiplex PCR reads using CATT. This table holds roughly 25,000 delta-chain clones, about 31% found once. Sequences were obtained from Vdelta1+ gamma-delta thymocytes from the thymus. Subset in this sample: FACS-sorted CD3+ TCRalphabeta- TCRVdelta1+ TCRVdelta2- thymocytes. These receptors all come from a boy under three years old who had congenital heart surgery.

This clone was seen only a few times. The rearrangement uses TRDV1 and TRDJ1; 8 bases map to TRDD3. CDR3 length: 18 residues. After removal of 4 bases from V and 3 bases from J, the junction contained 16 bases not matched to a gene. Germline V CDR1 and CDR2: TSWWSYY, QGS. The CDR3 coding sequence is TGTGCTCTTGGGGGACCGACCTCCGTTCGGGATACGCCCGATAAACTCATCTTT. The encoded protein is CALGGPTSVRDTPDKLIF.

With regard to this clone: In the same sample, other DNA sequences code for this CDR3. The V gene is TRDV1, the J gene TRDJ1, with TRDD3 identical over 7 bases. J lost 0 bases, V lost 4 bases, and 14 bases had no gene match. The CDR3 covers 18 residues. Germline V gene sequence: CDR1 TSWWSYY, CDR2 QGS. The CDR3 spells CALGGVMPTGAYTDKLIF. CDR3 nucleotides: TGTGCTCTTGGGGGGGTCATGCCTACTGGGGCGTACACCGATAAACTCATCTTT.

The chain carries TRDV1 and TRDJ1; TRDD3 aligns across 8 bases. Germline V gene lookup returns CDR1 TSWWSYY and CDR2 QGS. V trimming: 0 bases; J trimming: 1 base; junction bases outside the gene matches: 25. This CDR3 spans 23 amino acids. In nucleotides, the CDR3 is TGTGCTCTTGGGGAACTAGTACGTTTACTGGGGGGACTTAAGGCCTATTCCACCGATAAACTCATCTTT. Translation gives CALGELVRLLGGLKAYSTDKLIF.

Concerning this clone itself: Other DNA sequences in the sample encode the same CDR3. The chain uses TRDV1 and TRDJ1; possibly TRDD3 for D (5 bases). The ends were cut back, 2 bases at V and 2 bases at J, with 27 bases in the middle. CDR3 length: 20 amino acids. The germline gives CDR1 TSWWSYY, CDR2 QGS. CDR3 residues: CALGEGDLSPPGRPTDKLIF. CDR3 DNA: TGTGCTCTTGGGGAAGGGGACCTTAGTCCCCCGGGGAGGCCGACCGATAAACTCATCTTT.

The V gene is TRDV1, the J gene TRDJ1; TRDD3 matches 12 bases. The germline V gene encodes CDR1 TSWWSYY and CDR2 QGS. V lost 2 bases and J lost 3; bases outside the gene matches: 28. The CDR3 is made up of 24 amino acids. In nucleotides, the CDR3 is TGTGCTCTTGGGGAAATATCGAAACTTCTGGGGGATACGGGGTTCCCTCCCCTCGCCGATAAACTCATCTTT. Translated, it gives CALGEISKLLGDTGFPPLADKLIF.

This clone was recorded many times. This rearrangement joins TRDV1 to TRDJ1; D uncertain. The CDR3 spans 15 residues. Trimming took off 4 bases at V and 1 base at J, with 13 bases between the two ends. Germline V gives CDR1 TSWWSYY, CDR2 QGS. The CDR3 is CALGGTLTVTDKLIF. The CDR3 DNA sequence: TGTGCTCTTGGGGGAACGCTAACTGTCACCGATAAACTCATCTTT.

The chain carries TRDV1 and TRDJ1; D possibly corresponds to TRDD2 (6 bases). This CDR3 region has 19 residues. V was cut by 7 bases and J by 0 bases, with 27 bases left in between. In germline, CDR1 is TSWWSYY, CDR2 QGS. CDR3 bases: TGTGCTCTTGATGGCTTCCTTGGTCATCTATCGCTGTACACCGATAAACTCATCTTT. It is translated as CALDGFLGHLSLYTDKLIF.

This chain connects TRDV1 to TRDJ1; TRDD3 matches 11 bases. V lost 6 bases and J lost 1; bases outside the gene matches: 43. CDR1 is TSWWSYY and CDR2 is QGS in the germline V gene. CDR3 size: 28 residues. CDR3 in DNA: TGTGCTCTTGGATCTATTCCTACGAGGGACTATAATCTCTTATACTGGGGGATATCATTCGGATCCACCGATAAACTCATCTTT. Protein product: CALGSIPTRDYNLLYWGISFGSTDKLIF.

This clone was seen a handful of times. The V call is TRDV1, the J call TRDJ1; possibly TRDD3 for D (6 bases). V shed 6 bases and J shed 0 bases, with 32 bases lying between them. CDR3 length: 21 residues. Germline V gene data show CDR1 as TSWWSYY and CDR2 as QGS. The CDR3 region is CALGSPPPSRLGVPHTDKLIF. The CDR3 DNA sequence: TGTGCTCTTGGTTCTCCCCCTCCTAGCCGACTGGGTGTCCCCCACACCGATAAACTCATCTTT.

Comment on this clone: A much larger clone is a single base away; this may be a read error. The V and J genes are TRDV1 and TRDJ1, with 12 bases lining up with TRDD3. Per germline, CDR1 TSWWSYY and CDR2 QGS. CDR3 size: 18 residues. The trim removed 6 bases at V and 4 bases at J, leaving 15 bases unmatched. The CDR3 here is CALGLSVLGDTSNDKLIF. The CDR3 bases are TGTGCTCTTGGACTCTCTGTACTGGGGGATACCAGTAACGATAAACTCATCTTT.

This rearrangement joins TRDV1 to TRDJ1; 7 nucleotides match TRDD3. The germline gives CDR1 TSWWSYY, CDR2 QGS. The junction had 14 bases not matched to a gene; V was cut back by 0 bases and J by 4 bases. The CDR3 has 18 residues. For the CDR3, the DNA is TGTGCTCTTGGGGAACTCAGGCGTCGTGGGATACTCGGCGATAAACTCATCTTT. This translates into CALGELRRRGILGDKLIF.

Of note for this clone: This may be a read error, as it is one base from a much larger clone. The same CDR3 is also encoded by other DNA sequences in this sample. The chain is built from TRDV1 and TRDJ1; D tentatively fits TRDD2 or TRDD3 (6 bases each). The CDR3 is 18 residues long. V lost 0 bases to trimming and J lost 2 bases, with 19 bases between them. Germline V CDR1 and CDR2: TSWWSYY, QGS. The DNA for the CDR3 is TGTGCTCTTGGGGAACTAGTGTGGGGGGCTTCCTCTACCGATAAACTCATCTTT. Residues: CALGELVWGASSTDKLIF.

This clone was detected only a few times. The rearrangement joins TRDV1 to TRDJ1; D is perhaps TRDD3 (5 bases). The CDR3 is 17 residues long. Per the germline V gene, CDR1 is TSWWSYY and CDR2 is QGS. V gave up 0 bases and J gave up 1 base, with 15 bases separating them. The CDR3 DNA reads as TGTGCTCTTGGGGAACTAGGTGGGGTCTGGACCACCGATAAACTCATCTTT. The encoded protein is CALGELGGVWTTDKLIF.

V gene TRDV1 combines with J gene TRDJ1; D might be TRDD2 or TRDD3, each matching 9 bases. Germline CDR1 TSWWSYY, CDR2 QGS. The V and J ends lost 1 base and 0 bases respectively, with 24 bases between them. The CDR3 extends over 20 amino acids. The CDR3 is CALGEPFLLGDTGYTDKLIF. CDR3 sequence (DNA): TGTGCTCTTGGGGAACCCTTCCTACTCGGGGATACGGGGTACACCGATAAACTCATCTTT.

This clone showed up just a few times. The chain recombines TRDV1 with TRDJ1; 8 nucleotides align to TRDD3. The CDR3 covers 17 residues. Per germline, CDR1 TSWWSYY and CDR2 QGS. V lost 1 base, J lost 5 bases, and 12 bases stayed unmatched. The CDR3 region has the DNA TGTGCTCTTGGGGAACGTCTGGGGATACCCCGCGGAGATAAACTCATCTTT. It encodes CALGERLGIPRGDKLIF.

Comment on this clone: This may stem from a read error, because a much larger clone lies one nucleotide away. This specimen includes other DNA sequences encoding the same CDR3. This chain connects TRDV1 to TRDJ1; 8 bases match TRDD3. The V gene's germline CDR1 is TSWWSYY and CDR2 QGS. The CDR3 loop spans 19 amino acids. The V segment lost 1 base and the J segment 0 bases; nucleotides outside the gene matches: 13. The CDR3 sequence is CALGEHLVRGYLYTDKLIF. CDR3 coding DNA: TGTGCTCTTGGGGAACACTTGGTTCGGGGATACTTGTACACCGATAAACTCATCTTT.

Turning to this clone: Distinct nucleotide sequences in the sample also encode this CDR3. The chain combines TRDV1 with TRDJ1; D remains ambiguous. Deletions cut 2 bases from V and 9 bases from J, with 25 bases between. Germline assignment: CDR1 TSWWSYY and CDR2 QGS. The CDR3 runs to 17 residues. The CDR3 sequence: CALGEKALSSCSRELIF. The DNA for the CDR3 is TGTGCTCTTGGGGAAAAGGCCCTCTCTAGTTGTTCGCGAGAACTCATCTTT.

The chain is built from TRDV1 and TRDJ1; 13 bases line up with TRDD3. V shed 4 bases, J shed 4 bases, and the junction held 18 bases outside the gene matches. Germline V gene lookup returns CDR1 TSWWSYY and CDR2 QGS. The CDR3 is 20 residues long. The DNA of the CDR3 is TGTGCTCTTGGGGGGCTACCTCTCGTACTGGGGGATACGCGAGGCGATAAACTCATCTTT. Translated, it gives CALGGLPLVLGDTRGDKLIF.

This clone was observed a handful of times. This rearrangement joins TRDV1 to TRDJ1, with D perhaps TRDD3 (5 bases). The CDR3 runs to 18 residues. CDR1 is TSWWSYY, CDR2 QGS, per germline. Between the trimmed V and J ends, which lost 4 bases and 3 bases, there was a span of 24 bases. The DNA for the CDR3 is TGTGCTCTTGGGGTCTTCTACGCCAGGAGGGGAAAGGCCGATAAACTCATCTTT. It specifies CALGVFYARRGKADKLIF.